This T cell receptor beta chain is from a study of blood T cell repertoires in COVID-19. Sequencing used immunoSEQ multiplex PCR; TCRdb keeps in-frame clones, though not all of them. The sample holds under 200,000 clones; approximately 90% are singletons and the top ten take approximately 10%. Germline V gene lookup returns CDR1 ENHRY and CDR2 SYGVKD. The length of the CDR3 is 15 residues. With V trimmed by 7 bases and J by 3 bases, 9 bases remained unmatched. This chain links TRBV10-3 with TRBJ1-2; 9 bases line up with TRBD1. Sequencing input: peripheral blood. The TCR originated in a woman in her 70s with COVID-19, enrolled during active disease. CDR3 amino acids: CAITGQGLNDYGYTF. CDR3 nucleotides: TGTGCCATCACGGGACAGGGACTCAACGACTATGGCTACACCTTC.